The 19 T cell receptor beta chains listed next were all sequenced from one sample in a study of blood T cell repertoires in COVID-19. The data were produced by immunoSEQ multiplex PCR, yet TCRdb's version contains in-frame clones alone and is incomplete. Found here are 250,000 to 350,000 clones, approximately 88% of them singletons; the top ten hold 1%. The specimen was PBMCs or T cells enriched from blood (not recorded which). The receptors derive from a woman aged 25-40 years who had recovered from COVID-19.

The V and J genes are TRBV7-3 and TRBJ1-2; D is unclear. The CDR3 spans 14 residues. CDR1 is SGHTA and CDR2 is FQGTGA in the germline V gene. V lost 2 bases, J lost 5 bases, and 12 bases lay in between. The CDR3 region has the DNA TGTGCCAGCAGCTTATCCGACTCCCCTTATGGCTACACCTTC. Protein sequence: CASSLSDSPYGYTF.

The sample holds one count of this clone. The chain joins TRBV6-5 to TRBJ2-1; 9 bases are a match to TRBD2. Germline V gives CDR1 MNHEY, CDR2 SVGAGI. The CDR3 length is 16 residues. The V gene end was trimmed by 4 bases and the J gene end by 6 bases; junction bases not matched to a gene: 10. The CDR3 DNA reads as TGTGCCAGCAGTTCTCTACCGGGACTAGCTCTCAATGAGCAGTTCTTC. Translating gives CASSSLPGLALNEQFF.

CDR3 sequence: CASSYAPFGRTGGSYEQYF. DNA of the CDR3: TGTGCCAGCAGTTATGCTCCTTTCGGTCGGACAGGGGGATCCTACGAGCAGTACTTC. The chain links TRBV6-2 or TRBV6-3 to TRBJ2-7, with TRBD1 identical over 10 bases. The CDR3 loop spans 19 amino acids. V lost 3 bases and J lost 1; bases outside the gene matches: 15. In germline, CDR1 is MNHEY, CDR2 SVGEGT.

V usage is TRBV28 and J usage is TRBJ2-2; TRBD2 matches at 9 bases. The CDR3 covers 16 residues. Per the germline V gene, CDR1 is MDHEN and CDR2 is SYDVKM. Trimming removed 7 bases from V and 6 bases from J; junction bases left unmatched: 12. The CDR3, as DNA: TGTGCCAGCAAGATGGGGCGGGAGGGCCGCCCCGGGGAGCTGTTTTTT. This gives the protein CASKMGREGRPGELFF.

V and J are TRBV18 and TRBJ2-7; a possible D gene is TRBD2 (5 bases). CDR3 length: 14 residues. Germline assignment: CDR1 KGHSH and CDR2 LQKENI. V dropped 4 bases and J dropped 3 bases, with 13 bases sitting between them. The CDR3 region is CASSRELQDYEQYF. In DNA, the CDR3 is TGTGCCAGCTCACGGGAGCTACAAGACTACGAGCAGTACTTC. Full variable domain (outside the CDR3, taken from reference TRBV18 and TRBJ2-7): NAGVMQNPRHLVRRRGQEARLRCSPMKGHSHVYWYRQLPEEGLKFMVYLQKENIIDESGMPKERFSAEFPKEGPSILRIQQVVRGDSAAYFCASSRELQDYEQYFGPGTRLTVT.

V usage is TRBV5-6 and J usage is TRBJ1-3; tentative D call: TRBD1 (5 bases). The V end was cut by 5 bases, the J end by 2 bases, with 14 bases between. CDR1 SGHDT and CDR2 YYEEEE come from the germline V gene. CDR3 length: 15 amino acids. This CDR3 is CASSMGPTAGNTIYF. In nucleotides, the CDR3 is TGTGCCAGCAGTATGGGTCCGACAGCTGGAAACACCATATATTTT. Variable domain in full (rest from reference TRBV5-6 and TRBJ1-3): DAGVTQSPTHLIKTRGQQVTLRCSPKSGHDTVSWYQQALGQGPQFIFQYYEEEERQRGNFPDRFSGHQFPNYSSELNVNALLLGDSALYLCASSMGPTAGNTIYFGEGSWLTVV.

The rearrangement uses TRBV19 and TRBJ2-5; D possibly corresponds to TRBD2 (5 bases). CDR3 length: 17 residues. Germline values: CDR1 LNHDA, CDR2 SQIVND (reference sequence). V was pared by 4 bases and J by 5 bases, with 23 bases between. CDR3 residues: CASSTLRPNTRWETQYF. The CDR3 DNA sequence: TGTGCCAGTAGTACCCTCCGACCGAATACTAGATGGGAGACCCAGTACTTC.

The gene calls are TRBV28 and TRBJ2-7, with D possibly being TRBD2 (6 bases). Trimming pared 6 bases from V and 3 bases from J, leaving 12 bases between. Germline V CDR1 and CDR2: MDHEN, SYDVKM. The CDR3 covers 13 residues. The CDR3 protein is CASSLGRGYEQYF. The CDR3 DNA reads as TGTGCCAGCAGCCTAGGGCGGGGCTACGAGCAGTACTTC.

This sequence joins TRBV7-9 and TRBJ2-5; D unresolved. Germline values: CDR1 SEHNR, CDR2 FQNEAQ (reference sequence). This CDR3 has 11 amino acids. V lost 8 bases and J 5 bases, leaving 9 bases between the germline ends. In DNA, the CDR3 is TGTGCCAGCGAGAACGGGGAGACCCAGTACTTC. Translation gives CASENGETQYF. The variable domain in full, completed from reference TRBV7-9 and TRBJ2-5, reads DTGVSQNPRHKITKRGQNVTFRCDPISEHNRLYWYRQTLGQGPEFLTYFQNEAQLEKSRLLSDRFSAERPKGSFSTLEIQRTEQGDSAMYLCASENGETQYFGPGTRLLVL.

In DNA, the CDR3 is TGTGCCAGCAGTTTGCGGGGAATGAACACTGAAGCTTTCTTT. Amino acid sequence: CASSLRGMNTEAFF. The V call is TRBV28, the J call TRBJ1-1, with D unclear. This CDR3 contains 14 residues. Germline V lookup: CDR1 MDHEN, CDR2 SYDVKM. V shed 3 bases and J shed 0 bases, with 8 bases lying between them.

This rearrangement joins TRBV28 to TRBJ2-2; a possible D gene is TRBD1 (6 bases). This CDR3 is built from 14 residues. Germline V lookup: CDR1 MDHEN, CDR2 SYDVKM. The germline V and J ends were trimmed by 4 bases and 5 bases, with 11 bases remaining between them. CDR3 bases: TGTGCCAGCAGTTCCCTCGGACAGACCGGGGAGCTGTTTTTT. It translates to CASSSLGQTGELFF.

The rearrangement joins TRBV19 to TRBJ1-3; perhaps TRBD1 as D (5 bases). Per germline, CDR1 LNHDA and CDR2 SQIVND (reference sequence). The CDR3 runs to 16 residues. V lost 6 bases and J lost 0, with 15 bases in between. The DNA for the CDR3 is TGTGCCAGTAGCATGTGGACACTTGACTCTGGAAACACCATATATTTT. Amino acid sequence: CASSMWTLDSGNTIYF.

The rearrangement links TRBV4-1 to TRBJ1-6; D unclear. Germline V gene lookup returns CDR1 MGHRA and CDR2 YSYEKL. Trimming took off 6 bases at V and 7 bases at J, with 10 bases between the two ends. The CDR3 contains 13 residues. The CDR3 DNA follows: TGCGCCAGCAGTGGGCTTGGCAATTCACCCCTCCACTTT. It translates to CASSGLGNSPLHF.

This clone was recorded only once. The rearrangement links TRBV7-9 to TRBJ2-5; D might be TRBD1 (7 bases). The length of the CDR3 is 14 residues. V lost 6 bases to trimming and J lost 2 bases, with 13 bases between them. Germline V lookup: CDR1 SEHNR, CDR2 FQNEAQ (reference sequence). The CDR3 DNA is TGTGCCAGCAGTTGGCAGGGGGGTCAAGAGACCCAGTACTTC. Translation: CASSWQGGQETQYF.

The chain employs TRBV7-8 and TRBJ1-2; 8 bases line up with TRBD1. The CDR3 covers 13 residues. V shed 3 bases, J shed 10 bases, and the junction held 7 bases outside the gene matches. Germline CDR1 is SGHVS and CDR2 is FQNEAQ. The CDR3 region is CASSLAGQVAYTF. The CDR3 nucleotides are TGTGCCAGCAGCTTGGCGGGACAGGTCGCCTACACCTTC.

This clone is a singleton in its sample. The chain links TRBV9 to TRBJ2-3; D unclear. The CDR3 runs to 14 residues. The V end was cut by 0 bases, the J end by 3 bases, with 8 bases between. The germline V gene encodes CDR1 SGDLS and CDR2 YYNGEE. The CDR3, as DNA: TGTGCCAGCAGCGTAGAGTCTAGTACAGATACGCAGTATTTT. Protein: CASSVESSTDTQYF.

The chain has TRBV4-1 and TRBJ2-4; 12 bases agree with TRBD1. CDR1 is MGHRA, CDR2 YSYEKL, per germline. The CDR3 runs to 16 residues. Losses at the gene ends were 1 base for V and 7 bases for J; bases not matched to a gene: 5. The CDR3 DNA reads as TGCGCCAGCAGCCAAGTGGGACAGGGGGCACGGAACATTCAGTACTTC. Protein product: CASSQVGQGARNIQYF.

In this sample, this clone turned up once. This chain links TRBV6-5 with TRBJ1-3; TRBD1 matches at 7 bases. Germline V CDR1 and CDR2: MNHEY, SVGAGI. The CDR3 is made up of 14 amino acids. Trimming cost V 4 bases and J 8 bases; bases outside gene matches: 8. The CDR3 nucleotides are TGTGCCAGCAGTTCCGAGACAGGGACGCACACCATATATTTT. Translated: CASSSETGTHTIYF.

The CDR3 nucleotides are TGTGCCAGCAGCTCCGTCCCCGGGCCCCAGCATTTT. This gives the protein CASSSVPGPQHF. The chain carries TRBV5-5 and TRBJ1-5; no definite D call. This CDR3 has 12 residues. The germline gives CDR1 SGHKS, CDR2 YYEKEE (reference sequence). V was cut by 3 bases and J by 9 bases, with 10 bases left in between.